This T cell receptor beta chain appears in the sequencing data of a study of human T cells and chemical hapten exposure. The wider study: Diphenylcyclopropenone, dosed weekly to the scalp, was given to patients throughout the roughly 25-week study. Alopecia universalis, totalis or areata was present in patients who were mostly female. Yields of TCR per sample differed, chiefly owing to small differences in pooled library volume.

This clonotype has just a few counts. In TCRdb, the RACE reads were re-called with MiXCR into one record per CDR3 protein. Among some 77,000 distinct CDR3 sequences listed, about a tenth were seen once. Stated time point: patch test 1, 2 weeks after DPC sensitization. Noted treatment: therapeutic diphenylcyclopropenone sensitization with weekly scalp DPC. This CDR3 is 15 amino acids long. V was cut by 5 bases and J by 3 bases, with 17 bases left in between. Germline V lookup: CDR1 MNHEY, CDR2 SVGAGI. The sequencing used whole blood, collected in connection with sensitization to the hapten diphenylcyclopropenone (DPC). V usage is TRBV6-5 and J usage is TRBJ2-7; D unresolved. The receptor was isolated from a woman between 50 and 59 years old with alopecia areata. Some clones in this sample may be carry-over from other donors' samples. The CDR3 here is CASSGSWSRVYEQYF. CDR3 bases: TGTGCCAGCAGTGGCTCGTGGAGCCGGGTCTACGAGCAGTACTTC.